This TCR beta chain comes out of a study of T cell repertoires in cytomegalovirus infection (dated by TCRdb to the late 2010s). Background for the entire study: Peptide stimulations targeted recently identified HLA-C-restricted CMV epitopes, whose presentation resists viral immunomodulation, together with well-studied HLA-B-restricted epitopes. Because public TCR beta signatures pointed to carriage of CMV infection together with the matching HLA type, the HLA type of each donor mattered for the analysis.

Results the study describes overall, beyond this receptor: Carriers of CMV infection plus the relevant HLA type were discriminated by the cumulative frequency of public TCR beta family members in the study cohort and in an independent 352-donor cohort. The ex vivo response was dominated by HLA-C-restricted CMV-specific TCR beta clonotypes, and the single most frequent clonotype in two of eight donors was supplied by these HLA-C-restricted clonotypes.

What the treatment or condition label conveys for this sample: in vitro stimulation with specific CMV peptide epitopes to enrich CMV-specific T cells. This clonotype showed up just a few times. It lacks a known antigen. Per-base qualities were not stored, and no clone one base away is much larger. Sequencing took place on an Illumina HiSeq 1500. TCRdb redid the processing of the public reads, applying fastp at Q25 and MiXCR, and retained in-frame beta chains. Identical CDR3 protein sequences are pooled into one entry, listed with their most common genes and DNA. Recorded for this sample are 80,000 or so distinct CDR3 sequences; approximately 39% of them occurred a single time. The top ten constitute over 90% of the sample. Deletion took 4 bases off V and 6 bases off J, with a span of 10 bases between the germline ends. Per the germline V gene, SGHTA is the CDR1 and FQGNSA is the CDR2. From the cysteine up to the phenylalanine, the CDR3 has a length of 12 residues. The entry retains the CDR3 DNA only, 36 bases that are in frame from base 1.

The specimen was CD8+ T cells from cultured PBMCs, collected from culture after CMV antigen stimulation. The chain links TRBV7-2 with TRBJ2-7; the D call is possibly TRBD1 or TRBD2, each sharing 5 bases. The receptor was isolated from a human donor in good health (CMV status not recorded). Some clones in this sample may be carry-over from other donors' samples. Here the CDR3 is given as CASSSGTVEQYF. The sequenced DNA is TGTGCCAGCAGCTCCGGGACGGTCGAGCAGTACTTC.